Shown below are 4 T cell receptor beta chains from a single sample sequenced in a study of blood T cell repertoires in COVID-19. Libraries were prepared by immunoSEQ multiplex PCR; TCRdb keeps only in-frame clonotypes and omits some of them. The top ten clones hold 16% of a sample with 100,000 to 150,000 clones, about 79% of them seen once. Sequenced material: peripheral blood. These receptors came from a woman between 50 and 59 years old with acute or convalescent COVID-19.

The rearrangement links TRBV14 to TRBJ2-2; D gene unclear. Germline V CDR1 and CDR2: SGHDN, FVKESK. Trimming took off 8 bases at V and 2 bases at J, with 9 bases between the two ends. The CDR3 spans 13 residues. CDR3 region: CASGDFNTGELFF. The CDR3 DNA sequence: TGTGCCAGCGGCGACTTCAACACCGGGGAGCTGTTTTTT.

J is TRBJ1-1 and V is TRBV29-1; 8 nucleotides match TRBD1. With 3 bases clipped from V and 5 bases from J, the junction kept 2 bases outside the gene matches. Germline CDR1 is SQVTM and CDR2 is ANQGSEA. This CDR3 has 12 amino acids. The CDR3 sequence: CSVDQGATEAFF. CDR3 DNA sequence: TGCAGCGTTGACCAGGGGGCGACTGAAGCTTTCTTT.

This rearrangement joins TRBV4-2 to TRBJ1-5; tentative D call: TRBD1 (6 bases). This CDR3 has 18 residues. Deletions cut 0 bases from V and 4 bases from J, with 19 bases between. CDR1 and CDR2 from the germline V gene are LGHNA and YNFKEQ. The CDR3, as DNA: TGTGCCAGCAGCCAAGATTTCTGGGGGGGCCGGGTTAATCAGCCCCAGCATTTT. Residues: CASSQDFWGGRVNQPQHF.

This chain joins TRBV4-1 and TRBJ2-7, with 8 bases identical to TRBD2. Trimming at V came to 1 base and at J to 5 bases, leaving 4 bases not matched to a gene. The germline gives CDR1 MGHRA, CDR2 YSYEKL. The CDR3 is made up of 14 amino acids. CDR3 nucleotides: TGCGCCAGCAGCCAAGCGGGGGGGCCCGACGAGCAGTACTTC. It encodes CASSQAGGPDEQYF.